A single sample gave rise to the 32 T cell receptor beta chains below, sequenced in a study of cytomegalovirus exposure and HLA in healthy donors. It was with 60 Vbeta and 13 Jbeta primers that the PCR ran. Data came from immunoSEQ multiplex PCR; TCRdb stores just in-frame clones and leaves some out. In all, the sample yields some 130,000 clones. The source material was PBMCs. The receptors were sampled from a woman aged 40-49 years in good health and CMV-seronegative.

This sequence joins TRBV7-9 and TRBJ1-6, with TRBD1 matching over 8 bases. Germline V gene sequence: CDR1 SEHNR, CDR2 FQNEAQ (reference sequence). There are 16 residues in the CDR3. Losses at the gene ends were 6 bases for V and 6 bases for J; bases not matched to a gene: 10. Written as DNA, the CDR3 is TGTGCCAGCAGGAAAGAGCAGGGGGCAGGTAATTCACCCCTCCACTTT. The encoded protein is CASRKEQGAGNSPLHF.

The chain employs TRBV7-2 and TRBJ1-1, with D perhaps matching TRBD1 (5 bases). V lost 2 bases to trimming and J lost 6 bases, with 10 bases between them. This CDR3 contains 13 residues. CDR1 and CDR2 (germline): SGHTA, FQGNSA. The CDR3 sequence: CASSLNWGAEAFF. For the CDR3, the DNA is TGTGCCAGCAGCTTAAATTGGGGCGCTGAAGCTTTCTTT.

A remark on this clone: This same CDR3 is encoded by further DNA sequences in the sample. This rearrangement joins TRBV20-1 to TRBJ2-3; D gene uncertain. This CDR3 spans 11 amino acids. The V end lost 5 bases, the J end lost 4 bases, and 7 bases lay between the germline ends. Germline V gives CDR1 DFQATT, CDR2 SNEGSKA (reference sequence). The CDR3 nucleotides read TGCAGTGCTCGACTGGCAGATACGCAGTATTTT. The encoded protein is CSARLADTQYF.

The V gene is TRBV7-2, the J gene TRBJ2-1; 7 nucleotides agree with TRBD2. The CDR3 totals 17 residues. V was pared by 4 bases and J by 8 bases, with 17 bases of the junction left unmatched. CDR1 is SGHTA, CDR2 FQGNSA, per germline. The CDR3 spells CASSSQKGTGGGDEQFF. The CDR3 DNA reads TGTGCCAGCAGCTCCCAGAAAGGGACGGGAGGAGGGGATGAGCAGTTCTTC.

This chain uses TRBV4-1 with TRBJ2-5, with a tentative D call TRBD2 (7 bases). The CDR3 is made up of 17 amino acids. The germline V and J ends were trimmed by 4 bases and 4 bases, with 22 bases remaining between them. Germline V gene lookup returns CDR1 MGHRA and CDR2 YSYEKL. CDR3 sequence reads: CASSPRGPPSMTETQYF. The DNA for the CDR3 is TGCGCCAGCAGCCCGCGGGGGCCCCCCTCAATGACAGAGACCCAGTACTTC.

The rearrangement links TRBV6-5 to TRBJ1-2; 10 bases agree with TRBD1. The CDR3 length is 15 residues. CDR1 and CDR2 (germline): MNHEY, SVGAGI. V lost 6 bases to trimming and J lost 6 bases; unmatched junction nucleotides: 10. The CDR3 protein is CASSRALGQGNGYTF. Here the CDR3 DNA reads TGTGCCAGCAGCAGAGCCCTGGGACAGGGGAATGGCTACACCTTC.

The V call is TRBV28, the J call TRBJ2-2, with a weak D call TRBD2 (6 bases). V gave up 2 bases and J gave up 7 bases, with 14 bases separating them. The CDR3 is 15 residues long. The V gene's germline CDR1 is MDHEN and CDR2 SYDVKM. The CDR3 region has the DNA TGTGCCAGCAGTTTAAGGAGGGTGCTTAGCGGGGAGCTGTTTTTT. Its translation: CASSLRRVLSGELFF. Combining the CDR3 with reference TRBV28 and TRBJ2-2 gives the whole variable domain DVKVTQSSRYLVKRTGEKVFLECVQDMDHENMFWYRQDPGLGLRLIYFSYDVKMKEKGDIPEGYSVSREKKERFSLILESASTNQTSMYLCASSLRRVLSGELFFGEGSRLTVL.

The chain links TRBV10-1 to TRBJ2-7; D gene unclear. Between the trimmed V and J ends, which lost 2 bases and 2 bases, there was a span of 13 bases. CDR3 size: 15 residues. Germline-derived CDR1 and CDR2 are WNHNN and SYGVQD (reference sequence). CDR3 amino acids: CASSEPPSRPYEQYV. In DNA form, the CDR3 reads TGCGCCAGCAGTGAGCCTCCCTCGAGGCCCTACGAGCAGTACGTC.

The V gene is TRBV5-8, the J gene TRBJ1-1; perhaps TRBD1 as D (5 bases). CDR1 SGHTS and CDR2 YDEGEE come from the germline V gene. The CDR3 is 13 residues long. V lost 4 bases and J lost 12, with 19 bases in between. The CDR3 DNA follows: TGTGCCAGCAGCAGTAACCGGGACCGGGACTCTTTCTTT. Its protein is CASSSNRDRDSFF.

This rearrangement joins TRBV5-1 to TRBJ1-6, with D tentatively TRBD1 (6 bases). Germline V lookup: CDR1 SGHRS, CDR2 YFSETQ. The CDR3 is 17 residues long. V was shortened by 4 bases and J by 7 bases, with 21 bases between the two germline ends. DNA of the CDR3: TGCGCCAGCAGCGTAGGAAACTCGGGACAAGGGAATTCACCCCTCCACTTT. As protein: CASSVGNSGQGNSPLHF.

The gene calls are TRBV7-8 and TRBJ2-5; 7 nucleotides match TRBD1. Germline lookup yields CDR1 SGHVS and CDR2 FQNEAQ. The CDR3 is 15 amino acids. After removal of 2 bases from V and 5 bases from J, the junction contained 8 bases not matched to a gene. The CDR3 DNA reads TGTGCCAGCAGCTTAAGGGGGCCACTCAGGGAGACCCAGTACTTC. This gives the protein CASSLRGPLRETQYF.

The chain employs TRBV5-4 and TRBJ1-1; 8 bases agree with TRBD1. The CDR3 loop spans 14 amino acids. CDR1 is SGHNT, CDR2 YYREEE, per germline (reference sequence). The junction had 10 bases not matched to a gene; V was cut back by 4 bases and J by 8 bases. Here the CDR3 reads CASSTRQGLSEAFF. CDR3 nucleotides: TGTGCCAGCAGCACCCGACAGGGGCTATCCGAAGCTTTCTTT.

The gene calls are TRBV7-2 and TRBJ1-1; D ambiguous. Germline-derived CDR1 and CDR2 are SGHTA and FQGNSA. There are 11 residues in the CDR3. V lost 6 bases, J lost 7 bases, and 9 bases lay in between. CDR3 in DNA: TGTGCCAGCAGACGACTCCTTGAAGCTTTCTTT. This gives the protein CASRRLLEAFF.

The chain carries TRBV7-3 and TRBJ1-2; D remains unclear. The V end lost 7 bases, the J end lost 2 bases, and 17 bases lay between the germline ends. CDR1 and CDR2 (germline): SGHTA, FQGTGA. This CDR3 spans 15 amino acids. CDR3 bases: TGTGCCAGCACCCCAGTCCTCGGGGAAAACTATGGCTACACCTTC. The encoded protein is CASTPVLGENYGYTF.

The chain recombines TRBV18 with TRBJ1-5, with 7 nucleotides matching TRBD1. The CDR3 covers 15 residues. V was pared by 3 bases and J by 4 bases, with 6 bases of the junction left unmatched. Germline V lookup: CDR1 KGHSH, CDR2 LQKENI. DNA for the CDR3: TGTGCCAGCTCACCGGGGGGACAGATGAATCAGCCCCAGCATTTT. This encodes CASSPGGQMNQPQHF.

The rearrangement joins TRBV10-3 to TRBJ1-2; 7 bases line up with TRBD1. The CDR3 consists of 14 residues. V was pared by 2 bases and J by 2 bases, with 2 bases of the junction left unmatched. CDR1 and CDR2 from the germline V gene are ENHRY and SYGVKD. Here the CDR3 reads CAISEVGGNYGYTF. The CDR3 DNA reads TGTGCCATCAGTGAGGTAGGGGGCAACTATGGCTACACCTTC.

J is TRBJ1-2 and V is TRBV27, with 7 bases matching TRBD1. Germline assignment: CDR1 MNHEY and CDR2 SMNVEV (reference sequence). This CDR3 has 14 amino acids. V lost 6 bases and J lost 2; bases outside the gene matches: 6. As DNA, the CDR3 is TGTGCCAGCAGACGGACAGGTTTAAACTATGGCTACACCTTC. It is translated as CASRRTGLNYGYTF.

The chain couples TRBV12-5 to TRBJ1-1, with a tentative D call TRBD1 (6 bases). V gave up 4 bases and J gave up 1 base, with 10 bases separating them. This CDR3 is 14 amino acids long. Germline CDR1 reads LGHNT; CDR2 reads FRNRAP. Here the CDR3 DNA reads TGTGCTAGTGGTTCTCTGACAGGGAACACTGAAGCTTTCTTT. It yields the protein CASGSLTGNTEAFF. Variable domain in full (rest from reference TRBV12-5 and TRBJ1-1): DARVTQTPRHKVTEMGQEVTMRCQPILGHNTVFWYRQTMMQGLELLAYFRNRAPLDDSGMPKDRFSAEMPDATLATLKIQPSEPRDSAVYFCASGSLTGNTEAFFGQGTRLTVV.

The chain recombines TRBV19 with TRBJ1-5, with 7 bases lining up with TRBD1. The CDR3 consists of 17 residues. The trim removed 3 bases at V and 7 bases at J, leaving 15 bases unmatched. Per germline, CDR1 LNHDA and CDR2 SQIVND (reference sequence). CDR3: CASSILSGTEGWQPQHF. The CDR3, as DNA: TGTGCCAGTAGTATTCTTTCCGGGACAGAGGGATGGCAGCCCCAGCATTTT. Full variable domain (remainder filled in from reference TRBV19 and TRBJ1-5): DGGITQSPKYLFRKEGQNVTLSCEQNLNHDAMYWYRQDPGQGLRLIYYSQIVNDFQKGDIAEGYSVSREKKESFPLTVTSAQKNPTAFYLCASSILSGTEGWQPQHFGDGTRLSIL.

This chain connects TRBV6-1 to TRBJ1-1, with D possibly matching TRBD1 (5 bases). Trimming removed 9 bases at V and 3 bases at J, with 17 bases between. Germline CDR1 reads MNHNS; CDR2 reads SASEGT. The CDR3 spans 14 residues. The DNA for the CDR3 is TGTGCCAGTTATTTCGGGGGATTTGACACTGAAGCTTTCTTT. It codes for CASYFGGFDTEAFF.

The chain carries TRBV27 and TRBJ1-5; 10 bases are shared with TRBD1. V lost 8 bases, J lost 7 bases, and 11 bases stayed unmatched. The length of the CDR3 is 15 residues. Germline-derived CDR1 and CDR2 are MNHEY and SMNVEV (reference sequence). The CDR3 DNA sequence: TGTGCCAGCGGAGAGACAGGGGGCAAGAGCCAGCCCCAGCATTTT. This encodes CASGETGGKSQPQHF.

The V and J genes are TRBV10-3 and TRBJ1-2; 7 bases are a match to TRBD1. J was trimmed by 6 bases and V by 6 bases; bases with no gene match: 7. Germline values: CDR1 ENHRY, CDR2 SYGVKD. This CDR3 spans 13 amino acids. The DNA for the CDR3 is TGTGCCATCAGCGGAGACAGGGAAAATGGCTACACCTTC. Its translation: CAISGDRENGYTF.

The chain carries TRBV6-4 and TRBJ2-3; 11 nucleotides match TRBD1. Trimming at V came to 5 bases and at J to 4 bases, leaving 11 bases not matched to a gene. The CDR3 length is 17 residues. Germline lookup yields CDR1 MRHNA and CDR2 SNTAGT. Here the CDR3 DNA reads TGTGCCAGCAGTCCTCATAGGACAGGGGGCCGGGCAGATACGCAGTATTTT. It specifies CASSPHRTGGRADTQYF.

The rearrangement uses TRBV18 and TRBJ1-3; D remains ambiguous. With 3 bases removed from V and 0 bases from J, the gap between germline ends came to 9 bases. The length of the CDR3 is 15 residues. The germline gives CDR1 KGHSH, CDR2 LQKENI. Here the CDR3 DNA reads TGTGCCAGCTCACCTTCTAGAGGCTCTGGAAACACCATATATTTT. It codes for CASSPSRGSGNTIYF.

The chain employs TRBV6-5 and TRBJ2-1; D possibly corresponds to TRBD1 (5 bases). Germline CDR1 MNHEY, CDR2 SVGAGI. This CDR3 has 13 residues. V was cut by 6 bases and J by 7 bases, with 13 bases left in between. The CDR3 protein is CASRPSSGNEQFF. The DNA of the CDR3 is TGTGCCAGCAGACCATCTTCAGGGAATGAGCAGTTCTTC.

The chain combines TRBV28 with TRBJ1-1; 8 nucleotides line up with TRBD1. The CDR3 is 16 residues long. CDR1 and CDR2 (germline): MDHEN, SYDVKM. J lost 0 bases, V lost 4 bases, and 7 bases had no gene match. CDR3 in amino acids: CASSWTGTRMNTEAFF. CDR3 DNA sequence: TGTGCCAGCAGTTGGACAGGGACGCGAATGAACACTGAAGCTTTCTTT.

The chain couples TRBV7-2 to TRBJ2-7, with 8 positions matching TRBD2. CDR3 length: 15 amino acids. Germline V gene lookup returns CDR1 SGHTA and CDR2 FQGNSA. The J segment lost 5 bases and the V segment lost 4 bases, leaving 10 bases of the junction unmatched. The CDR3 reads CASSSDGTRGNEQYF. The CDR3 coding sequence is TGTGCCAGCAGCTCCGACGGGACTAGAGGCAACGAGCAGTACTTC.

The chain is built from TRBV19 and TRBJ1-2; D remains ambiguous. The V end lost 2 bases, the J end lost 4 bases, and 8 bases lay between the germline ends. Per germline, CDR1 LNHDA and CDR2 SQIVND (reference sequence). The CDR3 spans 13 residues. This CDR3 reads CASSIQSGYGYTF. CDR3 bases: TGTGCCAGTAGTATACAGTCGGGCTATGGCTACACCTTC.

Points on this clone: Relative to the germline gene, one junction end is altered; a read error may explain this. CDR3 sequence reads: CASSEWRWMDF. The CDR3 DNA reads TGTGCCAGCAGTGAATGGCGGTGGATGGACTTC. This chain joins TRBV2 and TRBJ2-7; D remains ambiguous. This CDR3 has 11 residues. Germline V lookup: CDR1 SNHLY, CDR2 FYNNEI. The full variable domain, rest sourced from reference TRBV2 and TRBJ2-7, is EPEVTQTPSHQVTQMGQEVILRCVPISNHLYFYWYRQILGQKVEFLVSFYNNEISEKSEIFDDQFSVERPDGSNFTLKIRSTKLEDSAMYFCASSEWRWMDFGPGTRLTVT.

The chain is built from TRBV7-3 and TRBJ1-1; 7 bases map to TRBD1. With 1 base clipped from V and 6 bases from J, the junction kept 8 bases outside the gene matches. From germline, CDR1 is SGHTA and CDR2 FQGTGA. The CDR3 is 15 residues long. CDR3 residues: CASSLSRTGGAEAFF. The DNA for the CDR3 is TGTGCCAGCAGCTTAAGTCGGACAGGCGGCGCTGAAGCTTTCTTT.

The chain couples TRBV4-3 to TRBJ2-3; D may be TRBD1 (6 bases). Germline CDR1 LGHNA, CDR2 YSLEER. This CDR3 is built from 14 residues. The ends were cut back, 5 bases at V and 3 bases at J, with 12 bases in the middle. DNA for the CDR3: TGCGCCAGCAGCTACGGTAGGGGGACAGATACGCAGTATTTT. Translation: CASSYGRGTDTQYF.

The chain links TRBV19 to TRBJ1-1; D uncertain. V lost 6 bases and J 2 bases, leaving 7 bases between the germline ends. Germline V lookup: CDR1 LNHDA, CDR2 SQIVND (reference sequence). There are 12 residues in the CDR3. The CDR3 sequence is CASSFKNTEAFF. The CDR3 DNA reads TGTGCCAGTAGCTTTAAAAACACTGAAGCTTTCTTT.